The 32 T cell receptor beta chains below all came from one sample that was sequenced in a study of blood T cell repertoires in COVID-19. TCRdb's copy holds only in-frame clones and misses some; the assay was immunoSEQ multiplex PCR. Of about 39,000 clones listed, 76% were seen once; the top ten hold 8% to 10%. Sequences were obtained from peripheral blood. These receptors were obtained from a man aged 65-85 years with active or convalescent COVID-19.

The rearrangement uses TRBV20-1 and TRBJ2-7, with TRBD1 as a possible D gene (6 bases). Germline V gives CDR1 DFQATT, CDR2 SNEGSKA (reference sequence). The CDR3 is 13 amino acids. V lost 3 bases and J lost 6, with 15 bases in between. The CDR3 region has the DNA TGCAGTGCTAGTACAGGGTACATCAGCGAGCAGTACTTC. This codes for CSASTGYISEQYF.

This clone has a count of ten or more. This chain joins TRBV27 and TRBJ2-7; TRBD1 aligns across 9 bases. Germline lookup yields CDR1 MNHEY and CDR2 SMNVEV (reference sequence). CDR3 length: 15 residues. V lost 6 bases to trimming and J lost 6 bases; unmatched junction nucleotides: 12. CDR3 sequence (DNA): TGTGCCAGCAGAAGGACCGGGACAGGGAGCTCCGAGCAGTACTTC. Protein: CASRRTGTGSSEQYF.

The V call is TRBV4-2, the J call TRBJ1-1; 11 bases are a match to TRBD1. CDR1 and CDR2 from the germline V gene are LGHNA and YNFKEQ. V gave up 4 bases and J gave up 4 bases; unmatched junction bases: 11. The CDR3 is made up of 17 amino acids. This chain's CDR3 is CASSPRTGGSMSTEAFF. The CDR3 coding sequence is TGTGCCAGCAGCCCTCGGACAGGGGGCTCTATGAGCACTGAAGCTTTCTTT.

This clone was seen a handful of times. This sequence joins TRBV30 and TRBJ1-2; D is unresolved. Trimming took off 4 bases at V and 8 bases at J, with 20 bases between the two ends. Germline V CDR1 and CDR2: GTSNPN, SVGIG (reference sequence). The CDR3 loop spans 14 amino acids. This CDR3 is CAWKPGLDLGGYTF. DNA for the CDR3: TGTGCCTGGAAACCGGGATTGGATCTTGGGGGCTACACCTTC.

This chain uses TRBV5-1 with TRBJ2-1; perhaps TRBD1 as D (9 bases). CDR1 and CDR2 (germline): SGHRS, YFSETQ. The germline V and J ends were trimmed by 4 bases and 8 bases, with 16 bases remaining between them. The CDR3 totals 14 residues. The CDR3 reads CASSPTGGLDEQFF. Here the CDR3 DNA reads TGCGCCAGCAGCCCGACAGGGGGACTAGATGAGCAGTTCTTC.

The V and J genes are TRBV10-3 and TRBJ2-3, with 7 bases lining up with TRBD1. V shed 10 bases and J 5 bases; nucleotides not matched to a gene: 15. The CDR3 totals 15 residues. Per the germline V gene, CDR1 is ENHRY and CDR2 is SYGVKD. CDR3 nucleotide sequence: TGTGCCACGGAGACCGGGACAGTGAATATAGATACGCAGTATTTT. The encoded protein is CATETGTVNIDTQYF.

The CDR3 region is CAWTLGGFTDTQYF. CDR3 nucleotide sequence: TGTGCCTGGACCCTGGGGGGGTTCACAGATACGCAGTATTTT. The chain uses TRBV30 and TRBJ2-3; 7 bases align to TRBD2. The trim removed 4 bases at V and 2 bases at J, leaving 6 bases unmatched. The germline CDR1 and CDR2 sequences are GTSNPN and SVGIG (reference sequence). There are 14 residues in the CDR3.

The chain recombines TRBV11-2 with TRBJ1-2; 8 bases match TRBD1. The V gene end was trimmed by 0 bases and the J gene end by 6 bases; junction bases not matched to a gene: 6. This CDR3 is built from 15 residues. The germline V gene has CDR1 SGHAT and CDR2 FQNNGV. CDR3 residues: CASSLDGQGGHGYTF. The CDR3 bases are TGTGCCAGCAGCTTAGATGGACAGGGAGGGCATGGCTACACCTTC.

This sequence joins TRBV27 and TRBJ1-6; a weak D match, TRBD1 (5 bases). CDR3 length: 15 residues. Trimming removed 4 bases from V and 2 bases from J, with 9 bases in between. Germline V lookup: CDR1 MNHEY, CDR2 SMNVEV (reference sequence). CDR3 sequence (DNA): TGTGCCAGCAGTTCGGAGGGGCCCTATAATTCACCCCTCCACTTT. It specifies CASSSEGPYNSPLHF.

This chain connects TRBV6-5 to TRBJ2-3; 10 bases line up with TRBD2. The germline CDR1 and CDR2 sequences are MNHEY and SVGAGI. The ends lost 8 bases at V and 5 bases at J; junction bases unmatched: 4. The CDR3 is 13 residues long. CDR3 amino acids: CASGIAGGDTQYF. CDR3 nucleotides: TGTGCCAGCGGGATAGCGGGGGGAGATACGCAGTATTTT.

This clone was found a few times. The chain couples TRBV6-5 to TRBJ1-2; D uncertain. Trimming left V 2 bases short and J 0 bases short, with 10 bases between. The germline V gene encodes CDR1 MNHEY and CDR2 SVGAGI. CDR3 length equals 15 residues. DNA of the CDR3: TGTGCCAGCAGTTACCGAGGTGGAGCTAACTATGGCTACACCTTC. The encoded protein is CASSYRGGANYGYTF.

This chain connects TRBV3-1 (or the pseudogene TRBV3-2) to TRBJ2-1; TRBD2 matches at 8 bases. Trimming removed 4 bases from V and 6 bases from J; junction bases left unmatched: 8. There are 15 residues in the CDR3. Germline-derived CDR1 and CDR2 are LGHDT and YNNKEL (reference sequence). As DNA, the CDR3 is TGTGCCAGCAGCCCCCTAAGCGGGGGCTCCAATGAGCAGTTCTTC. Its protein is CASSPLSGGSNEQFF.

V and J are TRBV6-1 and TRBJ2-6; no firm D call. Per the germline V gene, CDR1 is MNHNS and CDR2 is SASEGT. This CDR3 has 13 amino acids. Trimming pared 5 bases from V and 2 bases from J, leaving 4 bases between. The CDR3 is CASSPPGANVLTF. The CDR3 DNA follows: TGTGCCAGCAGTCCTCCTGGGGCCAACGTCCTGACTTTC.

The CDR3 spells CASSFVGKETQYF. The CDR3 DNA follows: TGTGCCAGCAGTTTTGTCGGGAAAGAGACCCAGTACTTC. This sequence joins TRBV28 and TRBJ2-5; D may be TRBD2 (5 bases). With 3 bases removed from V and 3 bases from J, the gap between germline ends came to 8 bases. Looked up from germline, CDR1 is MDHEN and CDR2 is SYDVKM. The CDR3 length is 13 residues.

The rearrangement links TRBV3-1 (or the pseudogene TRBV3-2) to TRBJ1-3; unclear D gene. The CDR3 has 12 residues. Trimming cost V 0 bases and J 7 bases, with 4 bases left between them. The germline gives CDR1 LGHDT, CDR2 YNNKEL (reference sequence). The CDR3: CASSQDGNTIYF. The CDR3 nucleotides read TGTGCCAGCAGCCAAGACGGGAACACCATATATTTT.

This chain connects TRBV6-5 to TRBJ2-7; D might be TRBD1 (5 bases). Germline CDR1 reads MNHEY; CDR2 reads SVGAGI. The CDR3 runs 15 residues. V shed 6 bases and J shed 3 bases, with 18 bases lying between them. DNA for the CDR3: TGTGCCAGCAGGAAACGGCAGGGTGAAAGCTACGAGCAGTACTTC. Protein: CASRKRQGESYEQYF.

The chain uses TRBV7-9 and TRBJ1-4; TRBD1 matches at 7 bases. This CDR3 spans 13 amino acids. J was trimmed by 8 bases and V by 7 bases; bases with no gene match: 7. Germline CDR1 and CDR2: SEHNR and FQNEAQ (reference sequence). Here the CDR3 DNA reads TGTGCCAGCATGGTAACAGGGGTCGAAAAACTGTTTTTT. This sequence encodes CASMVTGVEKLFF.

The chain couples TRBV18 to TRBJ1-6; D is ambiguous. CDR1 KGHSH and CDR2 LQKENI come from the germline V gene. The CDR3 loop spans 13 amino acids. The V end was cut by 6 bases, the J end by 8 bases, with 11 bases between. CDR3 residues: CASSGGRDSPLHF. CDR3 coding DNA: TGTGCCAGCTCTGGAGGCCGGGATTCACCCCTCCACTTT.

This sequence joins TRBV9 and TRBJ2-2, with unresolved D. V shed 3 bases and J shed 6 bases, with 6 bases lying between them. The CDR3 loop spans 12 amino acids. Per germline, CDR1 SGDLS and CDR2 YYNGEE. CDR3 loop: CASSAEAGELFF. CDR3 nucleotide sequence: TGTGCCAGCAGCGCTGAGGCCGGGGAGCTGTTTTTT.

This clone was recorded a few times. The CDR3 DNA sequence: TGCGCCAGCAGCTGGGGCGAGAGTGGCTACACCTTC. Its translation is CASSWGESGYTF. V and J are TRBV5-1 and TRBJ1-2, with D perhaps TRBD1 (5 bases). There are 12 residues in the CDR3. Trimming took 3 bases from V and 7 from J, leaving 10 bases between them. Germline assignment: CDR1 SGHRS and CDR2 YFSETQ. Drawing the rest from reference TRBV5-1 and TRBJ1-2, the complete variable domain is KAGVTQTPRYLIKTRGQQVTLSCSPISGHRSVSWYQQTPGQGLQFLFEYFSETQRNKGNFPGRFSGRQFSNSRSEMNVSTLELGDSALYLCASSWGESGYTFGSGTRLTVV.

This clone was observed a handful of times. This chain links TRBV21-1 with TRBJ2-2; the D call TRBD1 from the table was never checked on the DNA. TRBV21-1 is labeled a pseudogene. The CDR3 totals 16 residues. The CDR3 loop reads CASSKILPGPMGELFF. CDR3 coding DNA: TGTGCCAGCAGCAAAATTTTACCTGGGCCTATGGGGGAGCTGTTTTTT.

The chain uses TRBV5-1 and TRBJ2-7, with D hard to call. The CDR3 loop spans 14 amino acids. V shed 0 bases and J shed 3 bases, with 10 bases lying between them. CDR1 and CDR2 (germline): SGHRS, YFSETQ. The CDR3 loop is CASSLGGTNYEQYF. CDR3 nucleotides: TGCGCCAGCAGCTTGGGAGGAACGAACTACGAGCAGTACTTC.

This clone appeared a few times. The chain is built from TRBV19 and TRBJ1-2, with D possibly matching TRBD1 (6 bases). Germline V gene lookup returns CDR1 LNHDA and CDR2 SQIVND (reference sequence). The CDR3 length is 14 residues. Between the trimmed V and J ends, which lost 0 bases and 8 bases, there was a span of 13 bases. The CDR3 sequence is CASSIDRQVNGYTF. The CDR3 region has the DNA TGTGCCAGTAGTATAGATCGACAGGTTAACGGCTACACCTTC.

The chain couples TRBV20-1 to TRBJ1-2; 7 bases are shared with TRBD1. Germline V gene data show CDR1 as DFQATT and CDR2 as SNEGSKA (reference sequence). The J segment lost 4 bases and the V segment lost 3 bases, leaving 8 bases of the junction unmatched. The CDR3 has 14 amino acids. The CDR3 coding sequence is TGCAGTGCTAGTGAGAGGACAGGATCCTATGGCTACACCTTC. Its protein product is CSASERTGSYGYTF.

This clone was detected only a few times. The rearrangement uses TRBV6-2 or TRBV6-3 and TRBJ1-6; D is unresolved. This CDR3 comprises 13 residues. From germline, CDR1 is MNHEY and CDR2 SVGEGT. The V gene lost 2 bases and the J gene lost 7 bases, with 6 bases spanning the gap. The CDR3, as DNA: TGTGCCAGCAGTTACCCTCTGAATTCACCCCTCCACTTT. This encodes CASSYPLNSPLHF.

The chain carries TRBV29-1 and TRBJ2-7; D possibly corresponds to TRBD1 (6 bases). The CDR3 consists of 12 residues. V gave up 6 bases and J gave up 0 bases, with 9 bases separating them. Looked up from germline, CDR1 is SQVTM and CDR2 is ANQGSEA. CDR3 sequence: CSVLTGSYEQYF. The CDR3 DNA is TGCAGCGTCTTGACAGGCTCCTACGAGCAGTACTTC.

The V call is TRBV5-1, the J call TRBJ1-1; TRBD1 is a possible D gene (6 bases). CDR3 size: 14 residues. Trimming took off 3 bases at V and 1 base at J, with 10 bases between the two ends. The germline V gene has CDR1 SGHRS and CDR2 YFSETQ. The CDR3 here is CASSSDSSNTEAFF. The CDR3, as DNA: TGCGCCAGCAGCTCGGACAGCTCGAACACTGAAGCTTTCTTT. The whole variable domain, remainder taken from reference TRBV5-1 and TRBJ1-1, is KAGVTQTPRYLIKTRGQQVTLSCSPISGHRSVSWYQQTPGQGLQFLFEYFSETQRNKGNFPGRFSGRQFSNSRSEMNVSTLELGDSALYLCASSSDSSNTEAFFGQGTRLTVV.

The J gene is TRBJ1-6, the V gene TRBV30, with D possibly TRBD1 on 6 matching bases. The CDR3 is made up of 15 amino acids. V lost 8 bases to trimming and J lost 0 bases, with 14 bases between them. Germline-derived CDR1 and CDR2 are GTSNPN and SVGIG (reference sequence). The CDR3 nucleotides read TGTGCCAGTACAGGGACGAGCTCCTATAATTCACCCCTCCACTTT. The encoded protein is CASTGTSSYNSPLHF.

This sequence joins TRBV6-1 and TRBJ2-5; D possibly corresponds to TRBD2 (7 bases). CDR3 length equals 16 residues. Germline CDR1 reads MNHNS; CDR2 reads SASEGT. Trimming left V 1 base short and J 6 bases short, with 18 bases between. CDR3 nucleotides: TGTGCCAGCAGTGAAGTACGAGGGGGGGCCCCCCAGACCCAGTACTTC. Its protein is CASSEVRGGAPQTQYF.

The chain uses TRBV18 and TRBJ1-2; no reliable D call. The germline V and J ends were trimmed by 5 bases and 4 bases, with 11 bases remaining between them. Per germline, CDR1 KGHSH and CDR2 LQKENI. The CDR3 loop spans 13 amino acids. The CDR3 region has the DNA TGTGCCAGCTCAACCGGTCCCCCCTATGGCTACACCTTC. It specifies CASSTGPPYGYTF.

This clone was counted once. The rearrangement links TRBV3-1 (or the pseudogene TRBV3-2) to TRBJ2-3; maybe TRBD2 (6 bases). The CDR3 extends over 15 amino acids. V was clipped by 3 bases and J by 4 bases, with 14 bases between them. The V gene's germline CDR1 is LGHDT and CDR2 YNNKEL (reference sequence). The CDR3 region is CASSHLTSKADTQYF. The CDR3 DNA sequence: TGTGCCAGCAGCCACCTGACTAGTAAGGCAGATACGCAGTATTTT.

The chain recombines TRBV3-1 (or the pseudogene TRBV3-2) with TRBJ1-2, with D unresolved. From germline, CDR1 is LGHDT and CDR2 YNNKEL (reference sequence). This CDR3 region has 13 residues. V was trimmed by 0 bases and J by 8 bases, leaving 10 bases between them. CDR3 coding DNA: TGTGCCAGCAGCCAAGATCCAGGTACCGGCTACACCTTC. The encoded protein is CASSQDPGTGYTF.